What follows are 23 T cell receptor beta chains derived from one specimen sequenced in a study of monozygotic twins with inflammatory bowel disease. TCRdb reprocessed the 5' RACE reads, with one entry per CDR3 protein and no DNA. Seen in this sample are more than 350,000 distinct CDR3 sequences; the ten most common clones hold 2.4%. The specimen sequenced was blood. Receptors originate from a human donor with ulcerative colitis or Crohn's disease, or a healthy co-twin of an affected twin (not recorded which).

This chain connects TRBV29-1 to TRBJ2-1; the D gene TCRdb calls, TRBD2, cannot be checked with no DNA. The CDR3 length is 14 residues. The germline V gene has CDR1 SQVTM and CDR2 ANQGSEA. The CDR3 reads CSVGRGGNYNEQFF.

V and J are TRBV10-3 and TRBJ2-1. The CDR3 is 13 amino acids. Germline CDR1 is ENHRY and CDR2 is SYGVKD. The CDR3 here is CAISDSIYNEQFF.

The J gene is TRBJ2-5, the V gene TRBV12-3 or TRBV12-4. CDR3 length equals 13 residues. The CDR3 here is CASSFRHEETQYF.

The chain combines TRBV24-1 with TRBJ2-1; the TCRdb D gene call, TRBD2, has no DNA to confirm it. The germline V gene encodes CDR1 KGHDR and CDR2 SFDVKD. The CDR3 has 16 residues. The CDR3 loop is CATSDGTSGSYNEQFF.

The chain recombines TRBV9 with TRBJ1-3; the TRBD1 assignment by TCRdb is unverifiable without DNA. The CDR3 totals 15 residues. CDR1 is SGDLS, CDR2 YYNGEE, per germline. CDR3 loop: CASSPGETARNTIYF. Using reference TRBV9 and TRBJ1-3 for the parts outside the CDR3, the full variable domain is DSGVTQTPKHLITATGQRVTLRCSPRSGDLSVYWYQQSLDQGLQFLIQYYNGEERAKGNILERFSAQQFPDLHSELNLSSLELGDSALYFCASSPGETARNTIYFGEGSWLTVV.

The CDR3 loop is CASRQGAATNKKLFF. This sequence joins TRBV28 and TRBJ1-4; TCRdb's D call, TRBD1, is unchecked because there is no DNA. CDR3 size: 15 residues. CDR1 is MDHEN, CDR2 SYDVKM, per germline.

This chain joins TRBV6-5 and TRBJ1-3; TCRdb selects TRBD1, and the lack of DNA leaves this call unchecked. Per germline, CDR1 MNHEY and CDR2 SVGAGI. The CDR3 contains 16 residues. CDR3 amino acids: CASSSSSPVPGNTIYF.

The chain uses TRBV12-3 or TRBV12-4 and TRBJ2-6. This CDR3 has 15 residues. CDR3 residues: CASRTAGPGANVLTF.

J is TRBJ2-2 and V is TRBV7-8; TCRdb's assignment of TRBD2 cannot be checked, as there is no DNA. This CDR3 has 16 residues. In germline, CDR1 is SGHVS, CDR2 FQNEAQ. CDR3 region: CASNGLAGLNTGELFF. The full variable domain, in which reference TRBV7-8 and TRBJ2-2 provide the parts outside the CDR3, is GAGVSQSPRYKVAKRGQDVALRCDPISGHVSLFWYQQALGQGPEFLTYFQNEAQLDKSGLPSDRFFAERPEGSVSTLKIQRTQQEDSAVYLCASNGLAGLNTGELFFGEGSRLTVL.

The chain carries TRBV4-2 and TRBJ2-7. CDR1 and CDR2 (germline): LGHNA, YNFKEQ. The CDR3 loop spans 14 amino acids. The CDR3 is CASSPLLTGYEQYF.

The rearrangement uses TRBV10-2 and TRBJ1-1; there is no DNA to check the TCRdb D call of TRBD1. The V gene's germline CDR1 is WSHSY and CDR2 SAAADI. The CDR3 runs to 13 residues. Here the CDR3 reads CASNRGVNTEAFF.

The chain links TRBV7-2 to TRBJ1-1. Germline values: CDR1 SGHTA, CDR2 FQGNSA. This CDR3 contains 11 residues. Here the CDR3 reads CASRIKTEAFF.

The V gene is TRBV9, the J gene TRBJ2-6; TCRdb's D gene call, TRBD1, goes unchecked for lack of DNA. Germline V gene data show CDR1 as SGDLS and CDR2 as YYNGEE. The CDR3 is made up of 19 amino acids. The CDR3: CASSVDILARLSGANVLTF.

The CDR3 protein is CASTAGGAAREQYF. The chain carries TRBV6-1 and TRBJ2-7; TCRdb picks TRBD2, but there is no DNA to check that call. Germline V gene data show CDR1 as MNHNS and CDR2 as SASEGT. The CDR3 covers 14 residues.

The J gene is TRBJ2-3, the V gene TRBV7-2; checking the TCRdb D call of TRBD1 is not possible without DNA. CDR3 length: 13 amino acids. The germline V gene has CDR1 SGHTA and CDR2 FQGNSA. The CDR3 spells CASSSGTSDTQYF. The full variable domain, rest sourced from reference TRBV7-2 and TRBJ2-3, is GAGVSQSPSNKVTEKGKDVELRCDPISGHTALYWYRQSLGQGLEFLIYFQGNSAPDKSGLPSDRFSAERTGGSVSTLTIQRTQQEDSAVYLCASSSGTSDTQYFGPGTRLTVL.

The chain couples TRBV2 to TRBJ1-4; TCRdb lists TRBD1, though no DNA is available to test this call. From germline, CDR1 is SNHLY and CDR2 FYNNEI. The CDR3 is 15 amino acids. CDR3 in amino acids: CASSRRAGGSEKLFF.

This chain connects TRBV10-3 to TRBJ2-2. Germline CDR1 reads ENHRY; CDR2 reads SYGVKD. The CDR3 covers 14 residues. The CDR3 here is CAISDLGNTGELFF.

The chain links TRBV10-3 to TRBJ2-1; TCRdb lists TRBD2, though no DNA is available to test this call. Germline lookup yields CDR1 ENHRY and CDR2 SYGVKD. This CDR3 has 13 residues. The CDR3 sequence: CAISEGQREGRVF.

The chain recombines TRBV5-1 with TRBJ1-2. The CDR3 runs to 13 residues. Germline V gene lookup returns CDR1 SGHRS and CDR2 YFSETQ. CDR3: CASSLGEYYGYTF.

V usage is TRBV2 and J usage is TRBJ2-7; TCRdb names TRBD1, which stays unverified in the absence of DNA. The germline CDR1 and CDR2 sequences are SNHLY and FYNNEI. This CDR3 is 15 amino acids long. The chain's CDR3 is CASSESGGELYEQYF.

The chain joins TRBV24-1 to TRBJ2-1; TCRdb reports TRBD1, a call that lacks DNA to check it against. Per germline, CDR1 KGHDR and CDR2 SFDVKD. This CDR3 spans 13 amino acids. This CDR3 reads CATGDRGNNEQFF.

The chain is built from TRBV2 and TRBJ1-2; no DNA is available, so the TRBD1 call from TCRdb remains unchecked. This CDR3 region has 16 residues. Germline values: CDR1 SNHLY, CDR2 FYNNEI. The CDR3 loop reads CASSEFFPDRGYGYTF.

The rearrangement joins TRBV7-2 to TRBJ2-2; the TCRdb D gene call, TRBD2, has no DNA to confirm it. CDR1 and CDR2 from the germline V gene are SGHTA and FQGNSA. The CDR3 is 15 amino acids. The CDR3 protein is CASSFGPMNTGELFF.